This passage covers 15 T cell receptor beta chains from one sample sequenced in a study of spatial heterogeneity in lung cancer. Their specific antigens are unknown. TCRdb fed the 5' RACE reads into MiXCR, producing one record per CDR3 protein. The data contain about 10,000 distinct CDR3 sequences, 12% of them singletons. Broader study findings: The number of expanded tumor alpha and beta chains correlated with mutation number.

Time point here: sample taken at primary tumor resection. The material sequenced was lung tumor tissue, taken at surgery. The receptors derive from a female donor with early-stage non-small cell lung cancer.

This clonotype is medium-sized within its sample. This chain links TRBV18 with TRBJ2-3; 7 bases align to TRBD2. Looked up from germline, CDR1 is KGHSH and CDR2 is LQKENI. This CDR3 is built from 14 residues. Losses at the gene ends were 3 bases for V and 0 bases for J; bases not matched to a gene: 0. CDR3 in amino acids: CASSPSGSTDTQYF. CDR3 bases: TGTGCCAGCTCACCTAGCGGGAGCACAGATACGCAGTATTTT.

The V and J genes are TRBV15 and TRBJ1-5; D gene ambiguous. This CDR3 comprises 14 residues. Per the germline V gene, CDR1 is LNHNV and CDR2 is YYDKDF (reference sequence). Trimming took 1 base from V and 4 from J, leaving 8 bases between them. DNA for the CDR3: TGTGCCACCAGCAGAGCACGCTTAAATCAGCCCCAGCATTTT. Its protein is CATSRARLNQPQHF.

By share, this clonotype counts as medium-sized. The chain uses TRBV7-8 and TRBJ1-5, with D hard to call. The CDR3 extends over 13 amino acids. The germline V and J ends were trimmed by 1 base and 7 bases, with 8 bases remaining between them. Germline V gene lookup returns CDR1 SGHVS and CDR2 FQNEAQ. The CDR3 bases are TGTGCCAGCAGCTTAGAAGGGTTCCAGCCCCAGCATTTT. This translates into CASSLEGFQPQHF.

This clonotype has a count of ten or more. The gene calls are TRBV5-1 and TRBJ2-1, with 12 bases identical to TRBD2. The V and J ends lost 4 bases and 1 base, in that order; junction bases with no gene match: 9. Germline CDR1 reads SGHRS; CDR2 reads YFSETQ. The CDR3 totals 18 residues. The DNA for the CDR3 is TGCGCCAGCAGCCCTTCTAGGACTAGCGGGGATTCCTACAATGAGCAGTTCTTC. Its protein product is CASSPSRTSGDSYNEQFF.

This clonotype appeared a single time. Since no conserved phenylalanine or tryptophan closes the CDR3, a read error is the likely cause. This chain uses TRBV2 with TRBJ1-3, with a possible D match to TRBD1 (5 bases). Trimming removed 7 bases from V and 4 bases from J, with 23 bases in between. Germline V gene sequence: CDR1 SNHLY, CDR2 FYNNEI. The CDR3 length is 17 residues. Written as DNA, the CDR3 is TGTGCCAGCACCTCTCAGGGCAGGGCTCTGACAGGAAACACCATATATTAT. The encoded protein is CASTSQGRALTGNTIYY.

Within the sample, this clonotype is medium-sized. The chain has TRBV4-3 and TRBJ1-2; possibly TRBD1 for D (5 bases). CDR3 size: 16 residues. Trimming removed 0 bases at V and 8 bases at J, with 19 bases between. Per the germline V gene, CDR1 is LGHNA and CDR2 is YSLEER. CDR3 loop: CASSQEDGTLRRGYTF. The CDR3 DNA reads TGCGCCAGCAGCCAAGAGGACGGGACCCTTAGAAGGGGCTACACCTTC.

This clonotype is labeled as medium-sized. The chain couples TRBV4-2 to TRBJ1-6; a possible D gene is TRBD1 (5 bases). In germline, CDR1 is LGHNA, CDR2 YNFKEQ. V shed 7 bases and J shed 10 bases, with 14 bases lying between them. The CDR3 loop spans 13 amino acids. The CDR3 DNA reads TGTGCCAGCACCCACGGGGGTCGCTCACCCCTCCACTTT. Its translation: CASTHGGRSPLHF.

This clonotype was detected many times. The DNA for the CDR3 is TGTGCCAGCTCACCAGCGGGTACCCAAGAGACCCAGTACTTC. Protein: CASSPAGTQETQYF. The V gene is TRBV18, the J gene TRBJ2-5; a weak D match, TRBD2 (5 bases). CDR3 size: 14 residues. The V and J ends lost 2 bases and 1 base respectively, with 8 bases between them. Germline V lookup: CDR1 KGHSH, CDR2 LQKENI. The variable domain in full, with the rest retrieved from reference TRBV18 and TRBJ2-5, is NAGVMQNPRHLVRRRGQEARLRCSPMKGHSHVYWYRQLPEEGLKFMVYLQKENIIDESGMPKERFSAEFPKEGPSILRIQQVVRGDSAAYFCASSPAGTQETQYFGPGTRLLVL.

This chain uses TRBV2 with TRBJ1-1, with D possibly TRBD1 on 5 matching bases. Trimming removed 1 base from V and 7 bases from J, with 10 bases in between. The CDR3 has 13 residues. The germline CDR1 and CDR2 sequences are SNHLY and FYNNEI. The CDR3 is CASSEETGGEAFF. The CDR3 coding sequence is TGTGCCAGCAGTGAAGAAACAGGTGGTGAAGCTTTCTTT.

This clonotype is medium-sized within its sample. The chain couples TRBV5-1 to TRBJ1-1; perhaps TRBD1 as D (6 bases). The CDR3 sequence is 14 residues long. With 3 bases removed from V and 0 bases from J, the gap between germline ends came to 9 bases. CDR1 and CDR2 from the germline V gene are SGHRS and YFSETQ. The CDR3 DNA sequence: TGCGCCAGCAGCTGGACAGATATGAACACTGAAGCTTTCTTT. It is translated as CASSWTDMNTEAFF.

Concerning this clonotype itself: One base away lies a much larger clone, so this may be a sequencing read error. The chain joins TRBV7-9 to TRBJ2-7, with D tentatively TRBD2 (6 bases). CDR3 length: 14 residues. CDR1 is SEHNR and CDR2 is FQNEAQ in the germline V gene (reference sequence). Trimming removed 1 base at V and 9 bases at J, with 16 bases between. The CDR3 loop is CASSLGSLGGAQYF. As DNA, the CDR3 is TGTGCCAGCAGCTTAGGCAGCCTGGGCGGGGCGCAGTACTTC. Full variable domain (outside the CDR3, taken from reference TRBV7-9 and TRBJ2-7): DTGVSQNPRHKITKRGQNVTFRCDPISEHNRLYWYRQTLGQGPEFLTYFQNEAQLEKSRLLSDRFSAERPKGSFSTLEIQRTEQGDSAMYLCASSLGSLGGAQYFGPGTRLTVT.

A few counts support this clonotype. As the CDR3 is not closed by the conserved phenylalanine or tryptophan, this likely results from a read error. In nucleotides, the CDR3 is TGTGCCATCAGTGAGACTAGCGGGAGCACAGATACGCAGTATTCT. Its translation: CAISETSGSTDTQYS. The V call is TRBV10-3, the J call TRBJ2-3; 9 positions agree with TRBD2. CDR1 and CDR2 (germline): ENHRY, SYGVKD. This CDR3 has 15 amino acids. V dropped 2 bases and J dropped 0; count of bases not matched to a gene: 0.

This clonotype was counted at least ten times. The V call is TRBV27, the J call TRBJ2-7; D perhaps matches TRBD1 (7 bases). Deletions cut 2 bases from V and 2 bases from J, with 10 bases between. The CDR3 spans 14 residues. Germline V gene lookup returns CDR1 MNHEY and CDR2 SMNVEV (reference sequence). The CDR3 region has the DNA TGTGCCAGCAGTTTAACCAGGGGGGCCTACGAGCAGTACTTC. Protein sequence: CASSLTRGAYEQYF.

In its sample, this clonotype was seen a few times. This chain connects TRBV28 to TRBJ1-4; the D gene is possibly TRBD1 (5 bases). The length of the CDR3 is 14 residues. Between the trimmed V and J ends, which lost 5 bases and 6 bases, there was a span of 13 bases. Germline V gives CDR1 MDHEN, CDR2 SYDVKM. This CDR3 is CASSRGAEDEKLFF. The DNA for the CDR3 is TGTGCCAGCAGTCGCGGGGCAGAAGATGAAAAACTGTTTTTT.

In this sample, this clonotype turned up many times. The V and J genes are TRBV7-9 and TRBJ1-1; D is uncertain. The V gene's germline CDR1 is SEHNR and CDR2 FQNEAQ (reference sequence). Trimming cost V 4 bases and J 5 bases, with 14 bases left between them. This CDR3 is built from 14 residues. CDR3 residues: CASSWAEPRTEAFF. The CDR3 nucleotides are TGTGCCAGCAGCTGGGCTGAGCCCCGGACTGAAGCTTTCTTT. Full variable domain (outside the CDR3, taken from reference TRBV7-9 and TRBJ1-1): DTGVSQNPRHKITKRGQNVTFRCDPISEHNRLYWYRQTLGQGPEFLTYFQNEAQLEKSRLLSDRFSAERPKGSFSTLEIQRTEQGDSAMYLCASSWAEPRTEAFFGQGTRLTVV.